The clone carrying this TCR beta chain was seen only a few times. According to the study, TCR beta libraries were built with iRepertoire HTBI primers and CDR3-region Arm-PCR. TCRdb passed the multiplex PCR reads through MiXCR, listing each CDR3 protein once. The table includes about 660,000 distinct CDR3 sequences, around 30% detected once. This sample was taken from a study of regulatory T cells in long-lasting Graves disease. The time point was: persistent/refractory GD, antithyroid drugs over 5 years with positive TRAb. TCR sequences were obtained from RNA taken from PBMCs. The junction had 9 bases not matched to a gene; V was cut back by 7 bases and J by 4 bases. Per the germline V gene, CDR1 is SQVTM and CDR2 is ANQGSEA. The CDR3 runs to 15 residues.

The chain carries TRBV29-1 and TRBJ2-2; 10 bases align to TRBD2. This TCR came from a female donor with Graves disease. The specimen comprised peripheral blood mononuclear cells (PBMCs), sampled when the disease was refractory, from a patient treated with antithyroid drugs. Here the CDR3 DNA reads TGCAGCGCCGACGGACTAGCGGAAAGCACCGGGGAGCTGTTTTTT. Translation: CSADGLAESTGELFF.